This T cell receptor (beta chain) appears in the sequencing data of a study of cytomegalovirus exposure and HLA in healthy donors. Notes on the study in general: The authors considered a cluster of highly shared sequence variants likely to be a sequencing artifact. Most TCR sequences were rare, but some public TCRs occurred in many donors. For most TCR beta V segments, an earlier analysis put the productive rate at about 90% or about 30% of the time.

Germline CDR1 reads SEHNR; CDR2 reads FQNEAQ (reference sequence). CDR3 length equals 16 residues. V was cut by 5 bases and J by 1 base, with 18 bases left in between. This clone was counted once. The antigen is undetermined. 60 Vbeta and 13 Jbeta primers were used in PCR. Original processing methods: There were about 86 million unique TCR beta chains by a later count, and approximately 10 million of them were shared. TCRdb's copy holds only in-frame clones and misses some; the assay was immunoSEQ multiplex PCR. The V and J calls and clone size are taken from that table; D and trimming were inferred from the DNA. The table has approximately 120,000 clones, around 81% seen once.

This TCR derives from a woman aged 30 to 39 in good health and CMV-seronegative. Sequencing used PBMCs. The chain links TRBV7-9 to TRBJ2-7; D is undetermined. The chain's CDR3 is CASSHHSSTRSYEQYF. In nucleotides, the CDR3 is TGTGCCAGCAGCCACCATAGCTCCACCCGGTCCTACGAGCAGTACTTC.